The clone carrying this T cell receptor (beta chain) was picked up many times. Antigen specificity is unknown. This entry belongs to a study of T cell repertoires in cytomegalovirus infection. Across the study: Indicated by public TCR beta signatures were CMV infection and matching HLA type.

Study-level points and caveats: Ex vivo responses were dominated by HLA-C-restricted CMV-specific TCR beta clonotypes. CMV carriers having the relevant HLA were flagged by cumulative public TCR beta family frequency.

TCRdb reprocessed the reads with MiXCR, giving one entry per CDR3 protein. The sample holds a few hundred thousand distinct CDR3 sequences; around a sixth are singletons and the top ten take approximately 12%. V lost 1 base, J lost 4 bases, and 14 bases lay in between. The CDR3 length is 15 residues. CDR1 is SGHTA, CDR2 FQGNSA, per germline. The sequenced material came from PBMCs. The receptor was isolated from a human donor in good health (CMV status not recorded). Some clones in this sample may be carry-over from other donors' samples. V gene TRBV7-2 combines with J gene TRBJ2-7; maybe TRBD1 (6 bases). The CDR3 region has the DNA TGTGCCAGCAGCTTAGTAGGGGCAGGGGTGTACGAGCAGTACTTC. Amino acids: CASSLVGAGVYEQYF.